This entry is about one TCR beta chain. The antigen is undetermined. Relative to the germline gene, one junction end is altered; a read error may explain this. CDR1 SGHTA and CDR2 FQGNSA come from the germline V gene. The length of the CDR3 is 15 residues. The data derive from a study of blood T cells in healthy people across ages. Overall study results and limits: Long-lived donors had more naive CD4+ cells and higher diversity than aged donors.

For the second PCR, which ran for about 7 to 11 cycles, a sample-barcoded 5' primer and a J-beta primer mix were used. TCRdb redid the calling of the 5' RACE reads with MiXCR, one entry per CDR3 protein. Altogether 550,000 to 600,000 distinct CDR3 sequences are present, 27% being singletons, with the ten largest covering around a sixth. Sequencing was performed on blood. The TCR sequence derives from a woman in her 70s in good health. This chain links TRBV7-2 with TRBJ2-7, with 10 bases lining up with TRBD2. The CDR3, as DNA: TGTGCCAGCAGGTTAGGGCTAGCGGGGGCCTACGAGCAGTACTTC. Amino acid sequence: CASRLGLAGAYEQYF.